Below are 17 T cell receptor beta chains sequenced from a single sample in a study of T-cell reconstitution after alpha-beta-depleted transplantation in children. Unique molecular identifiers were used to barcode this TCRbeta library. TCRdb re-analysed the PCR reads in MiXCR, keeping a single row per CDR3 protein. Altogether hundreds of thousands of distinct CDR3 sequences are present, roughly 13% being singletons, with the ten largest covering about 2%. This sample comprised PBMCs, mostly from graft donor cells, obtained 360 days after TCRalphabeta/CD19-depleted stem cell transplant. Receptors originate from a male patient younger than 18 who had a stem cell transplant for acute myeloid leukemia, so the T cells may come from the graft donor.

In its sample, this clonotype was seen many times. The chain couples TRBV3-1 to TRBJ2-5; D not resolved. This CDR3 region has 12 residues. CDR1 LGHDT and CDR2 YNNKEL come from the germline V gene (reference sequence). V was pared by 0 bases and J by 5 bases, with 4 bases between. The CDR3 DNA reads TGTGCCAGCAGCCAAGATTTGGAGACCCAGTACTTC. Translating gives CASSQDLETQYF.

A few counts support this clonotype. J is TRBJ2-1 and V is TRBV7-9; TRBD2 agrees at 9 bases. The CDR3 covers 16 residues. The trim removed 6 bases at V and 1 base at J, leaving 7 bases unmatched. Germline values: CDR1 SEHNR, CDR2 FQNEAQ (reference sequence). The chain's CDR3 is CASSQPLAGSYNEQFF. CDR3 nucleotide sequence: TGTGCCAGCAGTCAACCCCTAGCGGGATCCTACAATGAGCAGTTCTTC.

J is TRBJ2-2 and V is TRBV7-9; TRBD2 aligns across 8 bases. CDR3 length equals 15 residues. Germline trimming cut 5 bases from V and 7 bases from J; bases unmatched to any gene: 9. CDR1 SEHNR and CDR2 FQNEAQ come from the germline V gene (reference sequence). As DNA, the CDR3 is TGTGCCAGCAGCGGACTGCTAGCGGGCCACGGGGAGCTGTTTTTT. It specifies CASSGLLAGHGELFF.

At least ten counts were recorded for this clonotype. The V gene is TRBV5-1, the J gene TRBJ2-7; D remains ambiguous. This CDR3 has 13 amino acids. Trimming removed 5 bases at V and 7 bases at J, with 16 bases between. Germline V gene lookup returns CDR1 SGHRS and CDR2 YFSETQ. The CDR3 DNA follows: TGCGCCAGCAGAACTGGTCGGTCTGAAGAGCAGTACTTC. Translating it yields CASRTGRSEEQYF.

This chain joins TRBV7-2 and TRBJ1-2; D unresolved. The CDR3 contains 13 residues. V was cut by 2 bases and J by 2 bases, with 6 bases left in between. Germline V lookup: CDR1 SGHTA, CDR2 FQGNSA. This chain's CDR3 is CASSLLGNYGYTF. CDR3 nucleotide sequence: TGTGCCAGCAGCTTACTAGGAAACTATGGCTACACCTTC. Looking up the rest from reference TRBV7-2 and TRBJ1-2 gives the full variable domain: GAGVSQSPSNKVTEKGKDVELRCDPISGHTALYWYRQSLGQGLEFLIYFQGNSAPDKSGLPSDRFSAERTGGSVSTLTIQRTQQEDSAVYLCASSLLGNYGYTFGSGTRLTVV.

The chain couples TRBV30 to TRBJ1-4; no reliable D call. CDR1 and CDR2 from the germline V gene are GTSNPN and SVGIG (reference sequence). V shed 1 base and J shed 5 bases, with 11 bases lying between them. This CDR3 is built from 14 residues. The CDR3 is CAWSDPGSNEKLFF. CDR3 nucleotide sequence: TGTGCCTGGAGTGATCCGGGATCCAATGAAAAACTGTTTTTT.

This sequence joins TRBV24-1 and TRBJ1-2; D is ambiguous. Germline CDR1 and CDR2: KGHDR and SFDVKD. Trimming stripped 9 bases from V and 6 bases from J, with 10 bases between. CDR3 length: 11 amino acids. The CDR3 reads CATQWGDGYTF. The CDR3 nucleotides read TGTGCCACCCAGTGGGGAGATGGCTACACCTTC.

V usage is TRBV12-3 or TRBV12-4 and J usage is TRBJ2-3, with TRBD1 matching 7 bases. This CDR3 comprises 17 residues. V trimming: 4 bases; J trimming: 4 bases; junction bases outside the gene matches: 14. The CDR3 reads CASSSQGVRFLADTQYF. The DNA of the CDR3 is TGTGCCAGCAGTTCCCAGGGGGTTCGGTTCCTGGCAGATACGCAGTATTTT.

The chain is built from TRBV6-5 and TRBJ1-2, with D uncertain. Germline CDR1 MNHEY, CDR2 SVGAGI. With 5 bases removed from V and 3 bases from J, the gap between germline ends came to 19 bases. This CDR3 has 16 amino acids. The CDR3 here is CASSHRVRSTHYGYTF. The DNA for the CDR3 is TGTGCCAGCAGTCACCGGGTCCGCTCAACCCACTATGGCTACACCTTC.

V is TRBV24-1 and J is TRBJ2-2; D is perhaps TRBD1 or TRBD2 (5 bases each). With 7 bases removed from V and 4 bases from J, the gap between germline ends came to 12 bases. Germline CDR1 and CDR2: KGHDR and SFDVKD. The CDR3 is 14 residues long. The CDR3 here is CATSAGTSTGELFF. The CDR3 DNA reads as TGTGCCACCAGCGCCGGGACGAGCACCGGGGAGCTGTTTTTT.

In nucleotides, the CDR3 is TGTGCCAGCACGAACAGGGGGGGGTACGAGCAGTACTTC. Amino acids: CASTNRGGYEQYF. V usage is TRBV28 and J usage is TRBJ2-7; weak D call: TRBD1 (8 bases). The CDR3 loop spans 13 amino acids. Trimming shortened V by 7 bases and J by 4 bases, and 14 bases separated the two germline ends. The germline V gene encodes CDR1 MDHEN and CDR2 SYDVKM.

This clonotype was counted between two and nine times. The V and J genes are TRBV29-1 and TRBJ2-7; D is possibly TRBD2 (8 bases). Trimming left V 6 bases short and J 3 bases short, with 24 bases between. The CDR3 extends over 16 amino acids. Germline values: CDR1 SQVTM, CDR2 ANQGSEA. The CDR3 region is CSVLGLAGGLIYEQYF. The CDR3 DNA reads as TGCAGCGTCCTAGGACTAGCAGGGGGACTTATCTACGAGCAGTACTTC.

This clonotype was found a few times. The V and J genes are TRBV20-1 and TRBJ2-3; 8 positions match TRBD2. V dropped 6 bases and J dropped 1; count of bases not matched to a gene: 3. The CDR3 loop spans 13 amino acids. Per the germline V gene, CDR1 is DFQATT and CDR2 is SNEGSKA (reference sequence). The CDR3, as DNA: TGCAGTGCCCCGACTAGCGGCACAGATACGCAGTATTTT. As protein: CSAPTSGTDTQYF.

This clonotype was observed many times. The chain carries TRBV12-3 or TRBV12-4 and TRBJ2-5, with 13 bases lining up with TRBD2. With 5 bases clipped from V and 4 bases from J, the junction kept 10 bases outside the gene matches. The CDR3 covers 17 residues. The CDR3 DNA sequence: TGTGCCAGCAGTCCGGGACTAGCGGGATTTGAGCGAGAGACCCAGTACTTC. Protein sequence: CASSPGLAGFERETQYF.

This clonotype occurred a few times. The genes are TRBV3-1 and TRBJ2-7; no reliable D call. CDR3 length: 14 amino acids. In germline, CDR1 is LGHDT, CDR2 YNNKEL (reference sequence). V was shortened by 0 bases and J by 7 bases, with 13 bases between the two germline ends. The CDR3 DNA reads as TGTGCCAGCAGCCAAGAAGGTGGGTTTGGGGAGCAGTACTTC. Protein: CASSQEGGFGEQYF.

The chain uses TRBV20-1 and TRBJ2-1, with TRBD1 identical over 10 bases. V was clipped by 4 bases and J by 10 bases; unmatched bases: 7. The CDR3 consists of 13 residues. Germline V CDR1 and CDR2: DFQATT, SNEGSKA (reference sequence). The DNA of the CDR3 is TGCAGTGCTACCGGGACAGGGGTTGTGGAGCAGTTCTTC. Protein product: CSATGTGVVEQFF.

The chain joins TRBV7-2 to TRBJ2-7; D is possibly TRBD2 (6 bases). Germline V gene sequence: CDR1 SGHTA, CDR2 FQGNSA. Deletions cut 3 bases from V and 4 bases from J, with 16 bases between. CDR3 length: 15 amino acids. The CDR3 DNA sequence: TGTGCCAGCAGCTTGAGACTAGATAGACTTTACGAGCAGTACTTC. This codes for CASSLRLDRLYEQYF.